These 16 T cell receptor beta chains share one sample of origin, sequenced in a study of T-cell memory formation after mild COVID-19. TCRdb re-analysed the 5' RACE reads in MiXCR, keeping a single row per CDR3 protein. This table has approximately 450,000 distinct CDR3 sequences, 15% to 20% appearing once. Sequences were obtained from PBMCs or a T cell subset sorted from them (not recorded which). These receptors came from an adult woman who had mild COVID-19 (a few samples of this study predate the infection). Cell type and time point are not known.

The chain is built from TRBV29-1 and TRBJ1-2; D gene uncertain. Deletions cut 7 bases from V and 3 bases from J, with 18 bases between. This CDR3 region has 14 residues. Germline lookup yields CDR1 SQVTM and CDR2 ANQGSEA. DNA of the CDR3: TGCAGCGCGCAGGACCCGTCGAGGGACTATGGCTACACCTTC. This translates into CSAQDPSRDYGYTF.

The chain has TRBV4-1 and TRBJ1-1, with 9 positions matching TRBD1. The CDR3 covers 16 residues. The ends lost 1 base at V and 0 bases at J; junction bases unmatched: 3. Germline CDR1 and CDR2: MGHRA and YSYEKL. The CDR3 loop is CASSQGTGALNTEAFF. CDR3 bases: TGCGCCAGCAGCCAAGGGACAGGGGCTCTGAACACTGAAGCTTTCTTT.

The chain is built from TRBV27 and TRBJ2-1, with TRBD2 matching 10 bases. The CDR3 has 13 residues. The V segment lost 6 bases and the J segment 6 bases; nucleotides outside the gene matches: 2. Germline V gives CDR1 MNHEY, CDR2 SMNVEV (reference sequence). The DNA for the CDR3 is TGTGCCAGCAGACTAGCGGGACTCAATGAGCAGTTCTTC. Translating gives CASRLAGLNEQFF.

V gene TRBV6-1 combines with J gene TRBJ1-3, with a weak D call TRBD1 (5 bases). The CDR3 loop spans 17 amino acids. V lost 6 bases and J lost 2, with 20 bases in between. The germline CDR1 and CDR2 sequences are MNHNS and SASEGT. CDR3 residues: CASRRDQGFKAGNTIYF. The CDR3 coding sequence is TGTGCCAGCAGGAGGGACCAGGGTTTTAAGGCTGGAAACACCATATATTTT.

This clonotype has at least ten counts. The rearrangement uses TRBV7-2 and TRBJ2-3; D uncertain. The V gene lost 6 bases and the J gene lost 0 bases, with 16 bases spanning the gap. CDR3 size: 16 residues. Germline values: CDR1 SGHTA, CDR2 FQGNSA. The CDR3 bases are TGTGCCAGCAGGCAGTCCCCGATGCGGAGCACAGATACGCAGTATTTT. Residues: CASRQSPMRSTDTQYF.

This clonotype was observed a few times. Since the CDR3 does not end with the conserved phenylalanine or tryptophan, this likely comes from a read error. This rearrangement joins TRBV7-6 to TRBJ2-1; 10 positions agree with TRBD1. The CDR3 loop spans 13 amino acids. CDR1 and CDR2 from the germline V gene are SGHVS and FNYEAQ. The V segment lost 4 bases and the J segment 9 bases; nucleotides outside the gene matches: 3. The CDR3 sequence is CASSSGTGVEQFL. CDR3 in DNA: TGTGCCAGCAGCTCCGGGACAGGGGTTGAGCAGTTCTTA.

The rearrangement joins TRBV29-1 to TRBJ2-1; a possible D gene is TRBD1 (6 bases). This CDR3 contains 11 residues. V was pared by 6 bases and J by 6 bases, with 9 bases between. Germline V CDR1 and CDR2: SQVTM, ANQGSEA. The CDR3: CSVGQLNEQFF. In nucleotides, the CDR3 is TGCAGCGTCGGACAGCTCAATGAGCAGTTCTTC.

This clonotype was detected a few times. The genes are TRBV6-6 and TRBJ2-7; 10 bases fit TRBD1. The CDR3 is 14 residues long. CDR1 MNHNY and CDR2 SVGAGI come from the germline V gene (reference sequence). V lost 6 bases to trimming and J lost 1 base; unmatched junction nucleotides: 3. The CDR3 region is CASRAGQGSYEQYF. CDR3 sequence (DNA): TGTGCCAGCAGAGCGGGACAGGGGTCCTACGAGCAGTACTTC.

The chain has TRBV5-1 and TRBJ1-2; D perhaps matches TRBD1 (6 bases). Looked up from germline, CDR1 is SGHRS and CDR2 is YFSETQ. V was pared by 3 bases and J by 4 bases, with 10 bases between. The CDR3 loop spans 13 amino acids. CDR3 DNA: TGCGCCAGCAGCTATGGGGGCTCCTATGGCTACACCTTC. Its protein is CASSYGGSYGYTF.

This clonotype was counted ten times or more. The chain employs TRBV12-3 or TRBV12-4 and TRBJ2-1; 13 positions agree with TRBD2. The V segment lost 1 base and the J segment 9 bases; nucleotides outside the gene matches: 3. CDR3 length equals 15 residues. The DNA for the CDR3 is TGTGCCAGCAGTTTAGGGGGGACTAGCGGGACTGAGCAGTTCTTC. It encodes CASSLGGTSGTEQFF.

The chain joins TRBV4-1 to TRBJ1-2; D remains unclear. CDR3 length: 13 amino acids. Germline V CDR1 and CDR2: MGHRA, YSYEKL. V dropped 2 bases and J dropped 6 bases, with 10 bases sitting between them. The CDR3 here is CASSQSGTDGYTF. DNA of the CDR3: TGCGCCAGCAGCCAATCAGGTACGGATGGCTACACCTTC.

The chain uses TRBV4-1 and TRBJ2-1, with TRBD2 matching over 12 bases. From germline, CDR1 is MGHRA and CDR2 YSYEKL. Trimming removed 8 bases from V and 8 bases from J; junction bases left unmatched: 13. The CDR3 has 16 residues. The CDR3 nucleotides are TGCGCCAGCCGGGTTCGACTAGCGGGGGTTGGGGATGAGCAGTTCTTC. This sequence encodes CASRVRLAGVGDEQFF.

V is TRBV12-3 or TRBV12-4 and J is TRBJ2-7; D not certain. Trimming took 3 bases from V and 2 from J, leaving 8 bases between them. This CDR3 is 13 amino acids long. CDR3 region: CASSFQDAYEQYF. For the CDR3, the DNA is TGTGCCAGCAGTTTCCAGGACGCCTACGAGCAGTACTTC.

This clonotype was seen once. The chain uses TRBV7-6 and TRBJ2-7; D is unresolved. From germline, CDR1 is SGHVS and CDR2 FNYEAQ. The V end lost 1 base, the J end lost 0 bases, and 13 bases lay between the germline ends. This CDR3 is 16 amino acids long. The CDR3 sequence: CASSLGAGASSYEQYF. In DNA form, the CDR3 reads TGTGCCAGCAGCTTAGGAGCAGGTGCTAGCTCCTACGAGCAGTACTTC.

This clonotype was detected a few times. The rearrangement links TRBV29-1 to TRBJ2-1, with TRBD2 matching over 11 bases. CDR3 length equals 15 residues. Germline loops: CDR1 SQVTM, CDR2 ANQGSEA. V gave up 6 bases and J gave up 3 bases; unmatched junction bases: 7. The CDR3: CSVGRLAGYYNEQFF. As DNA, the CDR3 is TGCAGCGTGGGTAGACTAGCGGGATACTACAATGAGCAGTTCTTC.

This clonotype was detected a few times. The J gene is TRBJ2-1, the V gene TRBV12-3 or TRBV12-4; unclear D gene. Trimming removed 1 base at V and 3 bases at J, with 13 bases between. The CDR3 runs to 16 residues. The CDR3 loop is CASSLVRRSLYNEQFF. The CDR3 nucleotides read TGTGCCAGCAGTTTAGTGAGGAGAAGCCTCTACAATGAGCAGTTCTTC.